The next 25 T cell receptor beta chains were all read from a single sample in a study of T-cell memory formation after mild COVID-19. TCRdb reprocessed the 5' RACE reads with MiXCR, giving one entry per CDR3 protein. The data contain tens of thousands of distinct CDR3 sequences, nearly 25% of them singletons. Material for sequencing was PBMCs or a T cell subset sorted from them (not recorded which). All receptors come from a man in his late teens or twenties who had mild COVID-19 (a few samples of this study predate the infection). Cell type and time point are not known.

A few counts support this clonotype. The chain's CDR3 is CASTPWGGNEQFF. CDR3 DNA sequence: TGTGCCAGCACCCCCTGGGGGGGAAATGAGCAGTTCTTC. The V call is TRBV6-5, the J call TRBJ2-1, with TRBD2 identical over 7 bases. The CDR3 loop spans 13 amino acids. Looked up from germline, CDR1 is MNHEY and CDR2 is SVGAGI. The J segment lost 7 bases and the V segment lost 7 bases, leaving 7 bases of the junction unmatched.

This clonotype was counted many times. This CDR3 is CASSAPTSNTEAFF. The CDR3 DNA reads as TGTGCCAGCAGCGCCCCAACATCGAACACTGAAGCTTTCTTT. This sequence joins TRBV7-9 and TRBJ1-1; D unresolved. Per germline, CDR1 SEHNR and CDR2 FQNEAQ (reference sequence). This CDR3 contains 14 residues. The V end was cut by 5 bases, the J end by 1 base, with 11 bases between.

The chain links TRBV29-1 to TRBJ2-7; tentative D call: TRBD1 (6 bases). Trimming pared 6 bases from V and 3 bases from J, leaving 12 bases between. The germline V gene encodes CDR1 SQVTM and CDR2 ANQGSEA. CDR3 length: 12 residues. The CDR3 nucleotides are TGCAGCGTATTCGGCAGGGGCTACGAGCAGTACTTC. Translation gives CSVFGRGYEQYF.

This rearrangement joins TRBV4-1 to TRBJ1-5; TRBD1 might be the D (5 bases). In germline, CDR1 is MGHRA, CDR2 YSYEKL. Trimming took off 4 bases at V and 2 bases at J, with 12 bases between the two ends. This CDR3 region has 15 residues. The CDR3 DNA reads TGCGCCAGCAGCCTTAGGGGCGGACGCAATCAGCCCCAGCATTTT. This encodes CASSLRGGRNQPQHF.

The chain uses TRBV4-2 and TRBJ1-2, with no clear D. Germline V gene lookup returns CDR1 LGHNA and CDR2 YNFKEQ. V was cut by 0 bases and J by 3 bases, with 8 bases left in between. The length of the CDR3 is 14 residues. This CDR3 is CASSQEGLDYGYTF. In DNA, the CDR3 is TGTGCCAGCAGCCAAGAGGGCCTAGACTATGGCTACACCTTC.

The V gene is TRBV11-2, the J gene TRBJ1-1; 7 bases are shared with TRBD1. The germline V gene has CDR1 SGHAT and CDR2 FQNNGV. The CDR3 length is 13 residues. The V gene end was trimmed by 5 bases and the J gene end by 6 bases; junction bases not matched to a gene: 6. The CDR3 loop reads CASSPTGSPEAFF. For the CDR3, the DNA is TGTGCCAGCAGCCCGACAGGGTCCCCTGAAGCTTTCTTT.

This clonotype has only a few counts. CDR3 residues: CASSLLGFIRAGYTF. CDR3 DNA: TGCGCCAGCAGCTTGCTAGGATTCATAAGGGCTGGCTACACCTTC. The genes are TRBV5-1 and TRBJ1-2; D is unresolved. Trimming took off 1 base at V and 7 bases at J, with 17 bases between the two ends. Germline V lookup: CDR1 SGHRS, CDR2 YFSETQ. This CDR3 comprises 15 residues.

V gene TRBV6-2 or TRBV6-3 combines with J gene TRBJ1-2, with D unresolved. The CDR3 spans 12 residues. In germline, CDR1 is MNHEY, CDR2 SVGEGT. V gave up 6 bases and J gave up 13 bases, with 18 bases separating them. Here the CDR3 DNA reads TGTGCCAGCAGCCCTCAACCTCAAGCGGGCACCTTC. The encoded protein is CASSPQPQAGTF.

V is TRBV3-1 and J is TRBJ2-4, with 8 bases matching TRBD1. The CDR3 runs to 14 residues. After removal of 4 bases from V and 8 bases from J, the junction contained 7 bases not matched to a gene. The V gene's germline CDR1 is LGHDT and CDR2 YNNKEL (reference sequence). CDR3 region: CASSPGQGWDIQYF. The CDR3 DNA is TGTGCCAGCAGCCCCGGACAGGGTTGGGACATTCAGTACTTC.

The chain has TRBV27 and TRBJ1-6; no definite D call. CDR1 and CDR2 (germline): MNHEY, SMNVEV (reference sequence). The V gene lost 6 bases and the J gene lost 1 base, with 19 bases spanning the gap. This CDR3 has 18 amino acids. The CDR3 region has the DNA TGTGCCAGCAGATATGGGAGGATTGGGATATCCTATAATTCACCCCTCCACTTT. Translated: CASRYGRIGISYNSPLHF.

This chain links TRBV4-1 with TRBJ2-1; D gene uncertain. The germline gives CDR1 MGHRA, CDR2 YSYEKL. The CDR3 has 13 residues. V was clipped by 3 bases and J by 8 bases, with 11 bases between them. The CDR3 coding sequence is TGCGCCAGCAGCCATCCTAGGCCTGATGAGCAGTTCTTC. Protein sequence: CASSHPRPDEQFF.

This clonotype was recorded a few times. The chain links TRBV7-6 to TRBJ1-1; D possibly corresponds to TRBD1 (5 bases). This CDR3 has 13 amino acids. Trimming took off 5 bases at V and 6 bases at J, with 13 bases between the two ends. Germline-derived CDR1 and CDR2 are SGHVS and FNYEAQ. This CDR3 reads CASSTQGYAEAFF. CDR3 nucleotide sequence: TGTGCCAGCAGCACCCAGGGCTACGCTGAAGCTTTCTTT.

The CDR3 nucleotides are TGTGCCAGCAGCGGATTCTTAGGGGGTGGAAACACCATATATTTT. Residues: CASSGFLGGGNTIYF. The chain couples TRBV9 to TRBJ1-3, with D possibly TRBD1 on 6 matching bases. In germline, CDR1 is SGDLS, CDR2 YYNGEE. The ends were cut back, 3 bases at V and 3 bases at J, with 13 bases in the middle. CDR3 size: 15 residues.

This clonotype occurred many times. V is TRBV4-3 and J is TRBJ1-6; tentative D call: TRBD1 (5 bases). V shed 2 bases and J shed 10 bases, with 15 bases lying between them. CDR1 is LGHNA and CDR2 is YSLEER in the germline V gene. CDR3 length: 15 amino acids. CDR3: CASSQRDGGRSPLHF. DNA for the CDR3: TGCGCCAGCAGCCAAAGGGATGGGGGTCGGTCACCCCTCCACTTT.

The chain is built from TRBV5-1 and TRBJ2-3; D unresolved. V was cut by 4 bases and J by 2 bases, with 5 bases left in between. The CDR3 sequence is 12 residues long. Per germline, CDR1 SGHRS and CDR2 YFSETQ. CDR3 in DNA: TGCGCCAGCAGCCTGCACACAGATACGCAGTATTTT. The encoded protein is CASSLHTDTQYF.

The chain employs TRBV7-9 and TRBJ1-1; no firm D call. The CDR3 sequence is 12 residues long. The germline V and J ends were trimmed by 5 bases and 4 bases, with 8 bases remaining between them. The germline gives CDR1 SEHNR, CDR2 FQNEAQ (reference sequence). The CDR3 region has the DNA TGTGCCAGCAGCCCCGGGAGCACTGAAGCTTTCTTT. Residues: CASSPGSTEAFF.

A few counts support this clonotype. The CDR3 loop is CASLGGGETQYF. The CDR3 DNA reads as TGTGCCAGCCTAGGAGGAGGGGAGACCCAGTACTTC. This rearrangement joins TRBV6-5 to TRBJ2-5, with a weak D call TRBD2 (6 bases). The CDR3 loop spans 12 amino acids. Looked up from germline, CDR1 is MNHEY and CDR2 is SVGAGI. Between the trimmed V and J ends, which lost 8 bases and 5 bases, there was a span of 12 bases.

The CDR3 coding sequence is TGCGCCAGCAGCCAAGATTGGACTAGCGGGGGCCTAGATCTCGAGCAGTACTTC. As protein: CASSQDWTSGGLDLEQYF. V usage is TRBV4-3 and J usage is TRBJ2-7; 13 bases agree with TRBD2. The V segment lost 0 bases and the J segment 6 bases; nucleotides outside the gene matches: 11. CDR1 is LGHNA and CDR2 is YSLEER in the germline V gene. This CDR3 region has 18 residues.

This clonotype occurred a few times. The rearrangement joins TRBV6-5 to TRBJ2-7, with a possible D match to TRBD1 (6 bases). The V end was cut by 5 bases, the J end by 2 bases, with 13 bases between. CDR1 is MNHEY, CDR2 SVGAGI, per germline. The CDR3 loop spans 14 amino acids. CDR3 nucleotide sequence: TGTGCCAGCAGTCCAACAGGGTTGCCCTACGAGCAGTACGTC. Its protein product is CASSPTGLPYEQYV.

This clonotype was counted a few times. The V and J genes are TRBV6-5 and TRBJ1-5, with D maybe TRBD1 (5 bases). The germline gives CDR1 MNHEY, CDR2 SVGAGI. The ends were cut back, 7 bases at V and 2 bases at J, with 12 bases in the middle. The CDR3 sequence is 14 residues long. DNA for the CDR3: TGTGCCAGCACTGCGGGGCAGGGCAATCAGCCCCAGCATTTT. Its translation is CASTAGQGNQPQHF.

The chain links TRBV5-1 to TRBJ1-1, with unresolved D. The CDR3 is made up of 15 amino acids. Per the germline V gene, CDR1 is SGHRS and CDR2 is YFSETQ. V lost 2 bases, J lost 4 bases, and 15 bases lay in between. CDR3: CASSFEWGMSTEAFF. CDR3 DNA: TGCGCCAGCAGCTTCGAGTGGGGTATGAGCACTGAAGCTTTCTTT. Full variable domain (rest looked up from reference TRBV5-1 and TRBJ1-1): KAGVTQTPRYLIKTRGQQVTLSCSPISGHRSVSWYQQTPGQGLQFLFEYFSETQRNKGNFPGRFSGRQFSNSRSEMNVSTLELGDSALYLCASSFEWGMSTEAFFGQGTRLTVV.

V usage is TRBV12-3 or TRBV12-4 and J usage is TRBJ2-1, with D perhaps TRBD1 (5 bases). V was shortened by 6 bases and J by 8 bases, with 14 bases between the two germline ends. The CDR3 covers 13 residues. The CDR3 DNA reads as TGTGCCAGCAGCACCGACTGGGGCCATGAGCAGTTCTTC. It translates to CASSTDWGHEQFF.

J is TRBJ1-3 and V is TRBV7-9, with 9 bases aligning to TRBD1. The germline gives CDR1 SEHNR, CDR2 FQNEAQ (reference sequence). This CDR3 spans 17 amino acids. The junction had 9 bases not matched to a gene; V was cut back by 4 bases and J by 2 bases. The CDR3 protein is CASSSSDRGKTGNTIYF. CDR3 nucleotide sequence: TGTGCCAGCAGCTCTTCGGACAGGGGAAAAACTGGAAACACCATATATTTT.

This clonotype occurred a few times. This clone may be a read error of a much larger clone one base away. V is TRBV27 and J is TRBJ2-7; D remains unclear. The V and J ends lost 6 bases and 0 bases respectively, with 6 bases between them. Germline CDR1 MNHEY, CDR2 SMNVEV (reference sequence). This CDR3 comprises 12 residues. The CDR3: CASSTSSYEQYF. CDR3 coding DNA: TGTGCCAGCAGCACGAGCTCCTACGAGCAGTACTTC.

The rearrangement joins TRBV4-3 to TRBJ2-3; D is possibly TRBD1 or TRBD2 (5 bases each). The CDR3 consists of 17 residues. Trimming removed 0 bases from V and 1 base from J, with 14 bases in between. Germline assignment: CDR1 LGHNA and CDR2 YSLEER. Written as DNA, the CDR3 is TGCGCCAGCAGCCAAGATTGGGACGGCGGAGGCACAGATACGCAGTATTTT. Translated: CASSQDWDGGGTDTQYF.